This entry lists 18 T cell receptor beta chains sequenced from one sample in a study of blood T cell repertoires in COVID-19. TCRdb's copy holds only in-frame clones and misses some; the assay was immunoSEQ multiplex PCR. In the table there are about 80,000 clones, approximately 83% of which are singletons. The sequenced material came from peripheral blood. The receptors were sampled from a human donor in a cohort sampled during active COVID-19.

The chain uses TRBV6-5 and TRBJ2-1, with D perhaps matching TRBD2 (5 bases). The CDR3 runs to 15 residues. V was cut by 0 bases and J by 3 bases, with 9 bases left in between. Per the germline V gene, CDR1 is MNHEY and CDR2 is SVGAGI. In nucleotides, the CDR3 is TGTGCCAGCAGTTACTCGGCTAGCAGCTACAATGAGCAGTTCTTC. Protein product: CASSYSASSYNEQFF.

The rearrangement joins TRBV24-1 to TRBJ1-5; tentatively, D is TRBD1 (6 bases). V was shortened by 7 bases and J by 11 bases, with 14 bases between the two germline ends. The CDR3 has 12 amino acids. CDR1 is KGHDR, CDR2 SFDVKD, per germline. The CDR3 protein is CATSAGTPAQHF. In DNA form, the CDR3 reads TGTGCCACCAGCGCCGGGACACCAGCCCAGCATTTT.

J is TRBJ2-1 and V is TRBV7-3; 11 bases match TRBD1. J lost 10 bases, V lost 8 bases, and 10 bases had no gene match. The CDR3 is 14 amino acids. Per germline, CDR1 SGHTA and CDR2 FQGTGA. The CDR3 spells CASSGTGGSGEQFF. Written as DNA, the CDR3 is TGTGCCAGCTCCGGGACAGGGGGATCCGGGGAGCAGTTCTTC.

The CDR3 spells CASSPQGARPPTEQYF. The CDR3 DNA reads as TGCGCCAGCAGTCCCCAGGGGGCAAGGCCCCCTACGGAGCAGTACTTC. V is TRBV5-1 and J is TRBJ2-7; TRBD1 matches at 8 bases. This CDR3 spans 16 amino acids. Germline lookup yields CDR1 SGHRS and CDR2 YFSETQ. Trimming at V came to 5 bases and at J to 7 bases, leaving 17 bases not matched to a gene.

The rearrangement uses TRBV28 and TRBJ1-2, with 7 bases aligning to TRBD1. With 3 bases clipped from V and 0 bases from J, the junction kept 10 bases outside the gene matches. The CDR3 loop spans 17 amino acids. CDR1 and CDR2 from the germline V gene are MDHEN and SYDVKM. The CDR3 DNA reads TGTGCCAGCAGTTTTCCCCAGGGGACAGCAGCTAACTATGGCTACACCTTC. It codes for CASSFPQGTAANYGYTF.

The CDR3 reads CASSMALSGGALGSYNEQFF. Written as DNA, the CDR3 is TGTGCCAGTAGTATGGCTCTAAGCGGGGGGGCCTTGGGGTCCTACAATGAGCAGTTCTTC. This chain connects TRBV19 to TRBJ2-1, with 10 nucleotides matching TRBD2. Unmatched junction bases numbered 15, after V lost 3 bases and J lost 1 base. Germline CDR1 LNHDA, CDR2 SQIVND (reference sequence). CDR3 length: 20 amino acids.

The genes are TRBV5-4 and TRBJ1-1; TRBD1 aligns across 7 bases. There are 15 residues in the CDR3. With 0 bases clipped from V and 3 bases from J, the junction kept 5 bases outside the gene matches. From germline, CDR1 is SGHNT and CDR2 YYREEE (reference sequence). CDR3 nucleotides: TGTGCCAGCAGCTTGGCCAGGGGGGTGGACACTGAAGCTTTCTTT. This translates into CASSLARGVDTEAFF.

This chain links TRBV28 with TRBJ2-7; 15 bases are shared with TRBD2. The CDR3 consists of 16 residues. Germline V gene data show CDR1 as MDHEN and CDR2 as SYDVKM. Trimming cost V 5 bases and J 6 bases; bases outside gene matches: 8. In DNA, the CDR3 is TGTGCCAGCAGTGGGACTAGCGGGGGGCCCGGGGTCGAGCAGTACTTC. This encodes CASSGTSGGPGVEQYF.

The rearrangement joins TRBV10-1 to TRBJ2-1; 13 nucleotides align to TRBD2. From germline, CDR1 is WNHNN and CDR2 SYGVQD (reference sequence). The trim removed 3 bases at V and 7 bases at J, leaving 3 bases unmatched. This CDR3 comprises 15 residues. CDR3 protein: CASSDGTSGKNEQFF. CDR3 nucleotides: TGCGCCAGCAGTGATGGGACTAGCGGGAAAAATGAGCAGTTCTTC.

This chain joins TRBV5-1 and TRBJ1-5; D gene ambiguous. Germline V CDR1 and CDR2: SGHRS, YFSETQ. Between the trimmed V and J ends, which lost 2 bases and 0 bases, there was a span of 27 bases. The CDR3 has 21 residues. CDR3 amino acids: CASSFSRHDRETLHSNQPQHF. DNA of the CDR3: TGCGCCAGCAGCTTTAGTAGACATGACCGGGAAACGCTCCATAGCAATCAGCCCCAGCATTTT.

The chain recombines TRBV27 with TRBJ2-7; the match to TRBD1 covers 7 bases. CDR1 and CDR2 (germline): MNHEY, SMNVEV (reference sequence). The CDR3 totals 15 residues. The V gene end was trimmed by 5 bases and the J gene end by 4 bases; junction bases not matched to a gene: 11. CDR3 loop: CASSPRQGTGYEQYF. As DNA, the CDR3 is TGTGCCAGCAGTCCACGACAGGGAACGGGTTACGAGCAGTACTTC.

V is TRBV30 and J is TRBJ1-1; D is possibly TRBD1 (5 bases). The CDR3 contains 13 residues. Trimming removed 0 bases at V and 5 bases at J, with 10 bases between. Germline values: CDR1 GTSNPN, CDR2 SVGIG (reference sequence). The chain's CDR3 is CAWSVREGTEAFF. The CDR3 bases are TGTGCCTGGAGTGTACGGGAGGGGACTGAAGCTTTCTTT.

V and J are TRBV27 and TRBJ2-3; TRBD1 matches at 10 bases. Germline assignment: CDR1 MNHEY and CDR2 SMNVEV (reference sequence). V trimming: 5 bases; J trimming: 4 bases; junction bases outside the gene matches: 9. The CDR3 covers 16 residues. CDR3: CASSPYRDRGADTQYF. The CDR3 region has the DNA TGTGCCAGCAGTCCATACCGGGACAGGGGCGCAGATACGCAGTATTTT.

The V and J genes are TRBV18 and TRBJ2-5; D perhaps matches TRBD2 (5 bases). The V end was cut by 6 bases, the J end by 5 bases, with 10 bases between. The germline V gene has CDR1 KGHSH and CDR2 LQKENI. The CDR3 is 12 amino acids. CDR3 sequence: CASSFREETQYF. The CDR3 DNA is TGTGCCAGCTCCTTTAGGGAGGAGACCCAGTACTTC.

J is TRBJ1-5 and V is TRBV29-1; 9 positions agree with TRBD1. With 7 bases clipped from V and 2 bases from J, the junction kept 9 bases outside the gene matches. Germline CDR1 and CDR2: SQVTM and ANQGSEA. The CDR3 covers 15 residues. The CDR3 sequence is CSAMTGGRGNQPQHF. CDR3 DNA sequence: TGCAGCGCCATGACAGGGGGACGGGGCAATCAGCCCCAGCATTTT.

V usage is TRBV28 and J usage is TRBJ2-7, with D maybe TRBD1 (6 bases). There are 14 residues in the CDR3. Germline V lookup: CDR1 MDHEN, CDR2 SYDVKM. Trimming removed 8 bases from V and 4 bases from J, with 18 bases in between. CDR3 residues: CASALGGQLYEQYF. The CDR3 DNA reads TGTGCCAGCGCGTTAGGTGGACAGCTGTACGAGCAGTACTTC.

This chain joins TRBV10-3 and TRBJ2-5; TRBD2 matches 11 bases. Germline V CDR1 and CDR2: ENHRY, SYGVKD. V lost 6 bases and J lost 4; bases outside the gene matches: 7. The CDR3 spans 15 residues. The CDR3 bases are TGTGCCATCAGGGGCCTAGCGGGGGGCGGAGAGACCCAGTACTTC. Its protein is CAIRGLAGGGETQYF.

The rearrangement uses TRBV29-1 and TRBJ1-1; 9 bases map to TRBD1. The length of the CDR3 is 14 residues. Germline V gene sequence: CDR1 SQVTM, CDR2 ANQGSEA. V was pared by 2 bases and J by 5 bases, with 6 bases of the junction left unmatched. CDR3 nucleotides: TGCAGCGTTGAACGGGGACAGGGCGGGACTGAAGCTTTCTTT. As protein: CSVERGQGGTEAFF.